The 19 T cell receptor beta chains reported below all come from one sample, sequenced in a study of blood T cell repertoires in COVID-19. Repertoires were generated with immunoSEQ multiplex PCR, while TCRdb's copy carries only in-frame clones and drops some. The sample yields 250,000 to 350,000 clones, about 90% seen once. Sequences were obtained from peripheral blood. The receptors shown here come from a young man with active or convalescent COVID-19.

The V gene is TRBV6-5, the J gene TRBJ2-1; D remains unclear. Per the germline V gene, CDR1 is MNHEY and CDR2 is SVGAGI. The CDR3 is 10 amino acids. Deletions cut 10 bases from V and 9 bases from J, with 10 bases between. The CDR3 DNA follows: TGTGCCACACGGTCAGGTGAGCAGTTCTTC. Translating it yields CATRSGEQFF.

On this clone itself: The sample holds other DNA sequences that translate to the same CDR3. The chain employs TRBV12-3 or TRBV12-4 and TRBJ2-1; D call uncertain. The CDR3 spans 11 residues. The germline V and J ends were trimmed by 3 bases and 7 bases, with 4 bases remaining between them. The CDR3 DNA is TGTGCCAGCAGTTTCGGTAATGAGCAGTTCTTC. Amino acids: CASSFGNEQFF.

DNA for the CDR3: TGTGCCAGCAACAACCCCGACAGCTTAGCTTTCTTT. Amino acids: CASNNPDSLAFF. The gene calls are TRBV6-5 and TRBJ1-1, with a possible D match to TRBD1 (5 bases). The CDR3 contains 12 residues. V was trimmed by 7 bases and J by 10 bases, leaving 16 bases between them. Per the germline V gene, CDR1 is MNHEY and CDR2 is SVGAGI.

This chain links TRBV7-8 with TRBJ2-2, with 7 bases fitting TRBD1. This CDR3 has 15 residues. The V and J ends lost 1 base and 3 bases, in that order; junction bases with no gene match: 2. CDR1 is SGHVS and CDR2 is FQNEAQ in the germline V gene. The CDR3 sequence: CASSLEGTDTGELFF. The CDR3 nucleotides are TGTGCCAGCAGCTTAGAAGGGACAGACACCGGGGAGCTGTTTTTT.

This chain connects TRBV6-2 or TRBV6-3 to TRBJ2-5, with 8 bases matching TRBD1. The ends lost 4 bases at V and 5 bases at J; junction bases unmatched: 9. The CDR3 is 15 amino acids. Germline values: CDR1 MNHEY, CDR2 SVGEGT. CDR3 residues: CASSFGPGGRETQYF. CDR3 nucleotide sequence: TGTGCCAGCAGTTTCGGCCCAGGGGGCCGGGAGACCCAGTACTTC.

The DNA for the CDR3 is TGTGCCAGTAGTAGCGGGGGATCGGCCGGGGAGCTGTTTTTT. Translating it yields CASSSGGSAGELFF. The chain has TRBV19 and TRBJ2-2, with TRBD2 identical over 7 bases. Per the germline V gene, CDR1 is LNHDA and CDR2 is SQIVND (reference sequence). This CDR3 has 14 amino acids. V lost 4 bases to trimming and J lost 6 bases; unmatched junction nucleotides: 5.

The V call is TRBV6-5, the J call TRBJ2-7, with D maybe TRBD2 (5 bases). CDR1 and CDR2 (germline): MNHEY, SVGAGI. The V end lost 2 bases, the J end lost 0 bases, and 14 bases lay between the germline ends. This CDR3 is built from 16 residues. The CDR3 loop reads CASSYSSVGSSYEQYF. The CDR3 nucleotides are TGTGCCAGCAGTTACAGTAGTGTGGGGAGCTCCTACGAGCAGTACTTC.

The chain employs TRBV5-1 and TRBJ2-7, with a tentative D call TRBD1 (6 bases). The germline V gene encodes CDR1 SGHRS and CDR2 YFSETQ. The CDR3 covers 13 residues. Trimming removed 0 bases from V and 5 bases from J, with 9 bases in between. CDR3 nucleotide sequence: TGCGCCAGCAGCTTGGGTTACAGGGACGAGCAGTACTTC. It encodes CASSLGYRDEQYF.

The V and J genes are TRBV10-1 and TRBJ2-2; a possible D gene is TRBD1 (5 bases). V lost 8 bases and J 6 bases, leaving 10 bases between the germline ends. From germline, CDR1 is WNHNN and CDR2 SYGVQD (reference sequence). The CDR3 has 12 amino acids. CDR3 in DNA: TGCGCCAGCGGCAGGGCCCCCGGGGAGCTGTTTTTT. This codes for CASGRAPGELFF.

This sequence joins TRBV4-1 and TRBJ1-4; 10 bases agree with TRBD1. CDR3 size: 15 residues. Per the germline V gene, CDR1 is MGHRA and CDR2 is YSYEKL. Losses at the gene ends were 1 base for V and 8 bases for J; bases not matched to a gene: 4. CDR3 in amino acids: CASSQGQGAREKLFF. CDR3 in DNA: TGCGCCAGCAGCCAAGGACAGGGGGCTCGGGAAAAACTGTTTTTT.

This clone appeared a few times. The V and J genes are TRBV28 and TRBJ1-5; TRBD1 matches 11 bases. The CDR3 extends over 15 amino acids. V gave up 4 bases and J gave up 7 bases; unmatched junction bases: 6. CDR1 is MDHEN and CDR2 is SYDVKM in the germline V gene. The CDR3 DNA reads as TGTGCCAGCAGTTCGAGCGGGACAGGGGGACAGCCCCAGCATTTT. Protein product: CASSSSGTGGQPQHF.

CDR3 nucleotides: TGTGCCAGCAGGCCGGGACTAGGTTACACCGGGGAGCTGTTTTTT. Its protein product is CASRPGLGYTGELFF. The chain joins TRBV5-6 to TRBJ2-2; 8 nucleotides line up with TRBD2. CDR1 and CDR2 (germline): SGHDT, YYEEEE. This CDR3 has 15 amino acids. After removal of 5 bases from V and 3 bases from J, the junction contained 6 bases not matched to a gene. Looking up the rest from reference TRBV5-6 and TRBJ2-2 gives the full variable domain: DAGVTQSPTHLIKTRGQQVTLRCSPKSGHDTVSWYQQALGQGPQFIFQYYEEEERQRGNFPDRFSGHQFPNYSSELNVNALLLGDSALYLCASRPGLGYTGELFFGEGSRLTVL.

The chain employs TRBV11-2 and TRBJ2-1, with TRBD2 identical over 9 bases. J was trimmed by 0 bases and V by 5 bases; bases with no gene match: 2. This CDR3 is 15 amino acids long. The germline CDR1 and CDR2 sequences are SGHAT and FQNNGV. This chain's CDR3 is CASSPTSGSYNEQFF. The CDR3 DNA reads TGTGCCAGCAGCCCGACTAGCGGCTCCTACAATGAGCAGTTCTTC.

This clone has a single count. V gene TRBV19 combines with J gene TRBJ1-1; D is possibly TRBD1 (6 bases). The CDR3 extends over 15 amino acids. Germline CDR1 is LNHDA and CDR2 is SQIVND (reference sequence). V shed 7 bases and J shed 2 bases, with 17 bases lying between them. The CDR3 is CASTPRWGLNTEAFF. The CDR3 DNA reads as TGTGCCAGTACCCCACGGTGGGGGCTTAACACTGAAGCTTTCTTT.

The chain recombines TRBV5-5 with TRBJ2-7, with 9 bases fitting TRBD1. V trimming: 4 bases; J trimming: 0 bases; junction bases outside the gene matches: 2. Germline V CDR1 and CDR2: SGHKS, YYEKEE (reference sequence). The length of the CDR3 is 14 residues. The CDR3 sequence is CASSAGQGSYEQYF. The CDR3 region has the DNA TGTGCCAGCAGCGCGGGACAGGGCTCCTACGAGCAGTACTTC.

The chain is built from TRBV9 and TRBJ1-2; D call uncertain. The CDR3 is 14 amino acids. Germline V gene data show CDR1 as SGDLS and CDR2 as YYNGEE. V was cut by 4 bases and J by 5 bases, with 15 bases left in between. The DNA of the CDR3 is TGTGCCAGCAGCCCCGAACAACCGGGGTATGGCTACACCTTC. The encoded protein is CASSPEQPGYGYTF.

This chain links TRBV3-1 (or the pseudogene TRBV3-2) with TRBJ1-1, with 8 bases matching TRBD1. Germline-derived CDR1 and CDR2 are LGHDT and YNNKEL (reference sequence). V lost 4 bases to trimming and J lost 4 bases; unmatched junction nucleotides: 14. This CDR3 is 17 amino acids long. The CDR3 loop is CASSPPPRTGSSTEAFF. Written as DNA, the CDR3 is TGTGCCAGCAGCCCACCGCCCAGGACAGGGTCGTCCACTGAAGCTTTCTTT.

The sample holds a few counts of this clone. Other DNA sequences within the sample encode an identical CDR3. The chain recombines TRBV14 with TRBJ1-1, with D uncertain. With 0 bases removed from V and 4 bases from J, the gap between germline ends came to 6 bases. Looked up from germline, CDR1 is SGHDN and CDR2 is FVKESK. CDR3 length: 13 amino acids. This CDR3 reads CASSQDRSTEAFF. For the CDR3, the DNA is TGTGCCAGCAGCCAAGATCGTTCCACTGAAGCTTTCTTT.

This chain connects TRBV4-1 to TRBJ1-4; 8 nucleotides agree with TRBD1. V shed 6 bases and J 4 bases; nucleotides not matched to a gene: 10. Germline CDR1 MGHRA, CDR2 YSYEKL. The length of the CDR3 is 16 residues. CDR3 coding DNA: TGCGCCAGCAGGGACAGGGCCGGGGGAGTTAATGAAAAACTGTTTTTT. This encodes CASRDRAGGVNEKLFF.